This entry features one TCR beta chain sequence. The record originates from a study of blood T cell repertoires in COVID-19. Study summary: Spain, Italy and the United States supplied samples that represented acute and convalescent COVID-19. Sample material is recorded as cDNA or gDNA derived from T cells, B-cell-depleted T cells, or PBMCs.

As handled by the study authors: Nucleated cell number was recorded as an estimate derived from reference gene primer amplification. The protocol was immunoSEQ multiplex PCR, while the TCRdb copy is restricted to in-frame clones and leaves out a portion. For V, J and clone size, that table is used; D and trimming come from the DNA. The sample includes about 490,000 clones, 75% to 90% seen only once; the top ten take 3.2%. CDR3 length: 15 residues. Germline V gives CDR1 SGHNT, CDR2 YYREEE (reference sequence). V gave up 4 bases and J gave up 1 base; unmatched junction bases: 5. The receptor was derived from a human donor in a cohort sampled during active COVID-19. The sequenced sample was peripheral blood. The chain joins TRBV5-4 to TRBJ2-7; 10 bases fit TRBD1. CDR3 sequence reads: CASSPTGGASYEQYF. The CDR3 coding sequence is TGTGCCAGCAGCCCGACAGGGGGCGCATCCTACGAGCAGTACTTC.